This TCR beta chain was sequenced during a study of human CD4 T cells and Enterobacteriaceae. Deep-level sequencing, detecting one cell in 200,000, covered ex vivo memory CD4+. Sequenced by immunoSEQ multiplex PCR; TCRdb stores in-frame clones only, minus some. The sample shows 27,000 or so clones, roughly 80% of them seen only once. Sorting took every CD4+ cell except CD45RA+CCR7+CD95- naive cells, reaching over 95% purity. Blood from healthy donors was obtained in Switzerland from donation centers. Positive selection with CD4 and CD14 microbeads isolated CD4+ T cells and monocytes. Before sorting, cells positive for CD8, CD14, CD16, CD56, CD19 or bright CD25 were removed. Trimming pared 0 bases from V and 13 bases from J, leaving 13 bases between. There are 13 residues in the CDR3. Germline assignment: CDR1 LNHNV and CDR2 YYDKDF (reference sequence). This clone came up a few times.

V usage is TRBV15 and J usage is TRBJ2-1, with unresolved D. The specimen was memory CD4+ T cells from blood. The clonotype originates from a human donor in good health. CDR3 in DNA: TGTGCCACCAGCAGAGATCAGAGCGCGAAACAGTTCTTC. It codes for CATSRDQSAKQFF.